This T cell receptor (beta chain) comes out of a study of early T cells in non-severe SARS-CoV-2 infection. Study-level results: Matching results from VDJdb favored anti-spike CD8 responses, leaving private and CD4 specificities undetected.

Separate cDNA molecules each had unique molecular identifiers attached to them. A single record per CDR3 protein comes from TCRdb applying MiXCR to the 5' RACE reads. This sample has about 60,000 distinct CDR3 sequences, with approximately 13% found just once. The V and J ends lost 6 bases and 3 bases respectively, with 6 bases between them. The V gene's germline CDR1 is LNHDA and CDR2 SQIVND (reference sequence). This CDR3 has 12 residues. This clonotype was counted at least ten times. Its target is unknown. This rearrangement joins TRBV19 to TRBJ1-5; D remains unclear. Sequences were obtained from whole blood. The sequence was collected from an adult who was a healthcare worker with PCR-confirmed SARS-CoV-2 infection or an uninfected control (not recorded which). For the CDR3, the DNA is TGTGCCAGTAGCGACCACAATCAGCCCCAGCATTTT. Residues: CASSDHNQPQHF.